The 24 T cell receptor beta chains below were found in one sample sequenced in a study of identifying expanded T cells in peripheral blood. Profiling relied on immunoSEQ multiplex PCR, and the TCRdb table lists in-frame clones only, not all of them. The table lists approximately 85,000 clones, 88% of them singletons. Sequencing was done on a sample of blood. These receptors came from a person aged 18-69 years in good health.

V is TRBV19 and J is TRBJ1-2; TRBD1 matches 11 bases. The CDR3 totals 15 residues. From germline, CDR1 is LNHDA and CDR2 SQIVND (reference sequence). The trim removed 7 bases at V and 6 bases at J, leaving 10 bases unmatched. CDR3 coding DNA: TGTGCCAGTAACCGACCCGGGACAGGGGGACATGGCTACACCTTC. It encodes CASNRPGTGGHGYTF.

V usage is TRBV9 and J usage is TRBJ1-2, with D perhaps matching TRBD1 (6 bases). Per germline, CDR1 SGDLS and CDR2 YYNGEE. CDR3 length: 18 residues. V was clipped by 0 bases and J by 6 bases, with 24 bases between them. The CDR3 loop reads CASSVGGGRDTGGNGYTF. The DNA for the CDR3 is TGTGCCAGCAGCGTAGGAGGTGGGAGGGACACAGGAGGGAATGGCTACACCTTC.

This chain connects TRBV9 to TRBJ1-1, with D uncertain. Germline V gene lookup returns CDR1 SGDLS and CDR2 YYNGEE. Trimming removed 4 bases at V and 3 bases at J, with 10 bases between. This CDR3 is built from 13 residues. The CDR3 coding sequence is TGTGCCAGCAGCTTAGGTGGGGACACTGAAGCTTTCTTT. Protein: CASSLGGDTEAFF.

The chain combines TRBV18 with TRBJ1-3; D is undetermined. Germline-derived CDR1 and CDR2 are KGHSH and LQKENI. The CDR3 has 15 amino acids. V shed 7 bases and J shed 0 bases, with 13 bases lying between them. CDR3 amino acids: CASLREPISGNTIYF. The CDR3 DNA is TGTGCCAGCTTACGAGAGCCGATCTCTGGAAACACCATATATTTT.

The chain joins TRBV18 to TRBJ2-3, with D tentatively TRBD2 (6 bases). Per germline, CDR1 KGHSH and CDR2 LQKENI. The CDR3 has 16 residues. Trimming shortened V by 3 bases and J by 1 base, and 14 bases separated the two germline ends. CDR3 in DNA: TGTGCCAGCTCACCGGAGGGGAGAGCGGGCACAGATACGCAGTATTTT. Encoded protein: CASSPEGRAGTDTQYF.

This clone was detected only a few times. The chain couples TRBV5-4 to TRBJ1-1; no clear D. V was cut by 4 bases and J by 0 bases, with 7 bases left in between. Germline V CDR1 and CDR2: SGHNT, YYREEE (reference sequence). The CDR3 spans 13 residues. The CDR3 DNA reads as TGTGCCAGCAGCGCCATCCTGAACACTGAAGCTTTCTTT. It is translated as CASSAILNTEAFF.

This chain joins TRBV14 and TRBJ2-1, with D uncertain. The CDR3 runs 14 residues. Trimming stripped 5 bases from V and 6 bases from J, with 14 bases between. Germline CDR1 reads SGHDN; CDR2 reads FVKESK. The CDR3 sequence: CASSTSWVVNEQFF. CDR3 DNA sequence: TGTGCCAGCAGCACCAGCTGGGTCGTCAATGAGCAGTTCTTC.

The chain has TRBV12-5 and TRBJ1-1; TRBD1 aligns across 11 bases. J gave up 3 bases and V 0 bases, and 18 bases lay outside the gene matches. This CDR3 spans 21 amino acids. In germline, CDR1 is LGHNT, CDR2 FRNRAP. The CDR3 DNA reads TGTGCTAGTGGTTTGGTATTCCGTTCCGGGACAGGGGGGTTGGAGTACACTGAAGCTTTCTTT. Protein: CASGLVFRSGTGGLEYTEAFF. Full variable domain (rest looked up from reference TRBV12-5 and TRBJ1-1): DARVTQTPRHKVTEMGQEVTMRCQPILGHNTVFWYRQTMMQGLELLAYFRNRAPLDDSGMPKDRFSAEMPDATLATLKIQPSEPRDSAVYFCASGLVFRSGTGGLEYTEAFFGQGTRLTVV.

The chain joins TRBV4-3 to TRBJ1-2, with 7 bases lining up with TRBD1. CDR1 and CDR2 from the germline V gene are LGHNA and YSLEER. The CDR3 totals 15 residues. V gave up 0 bases and J gave up 8 bases; unmatched junction bases: 9. This CDR3 is CASSQDRAGGWGYTF. CDR3 DNA sequence: TGCGCCAGCAGCCAAGATCGGGCAGGGGGTTGGGGCTACACCTTC.

The chain is built from TRBV7-2 and TRBJ1-2; possible D gene TRBD1, 6 bases. Trimming shortened V by 4 bases and J by 4 bases, and 19 bases separated the two germline ends. This CDR3 is 16 amino acids long. Germline V gives CDR1 SGHTA, CDR2 FQGNSA. CDR3 in DNA: TGTGCCAGCAGCTCCACAGGGAGTTCTGAGGGCTATGGCTACACCTTC. Residues: CASSSTGSSEGYGYTF.

This clone showed up just a few times. The chain employs TRBV7-9 and TRBJ2-1, with 12 bases fitting TRBD2. V shed 2 bases and J 13 bases; nucleotides not matched to a gene: 9. The CDR3 runs to 15 residues. CDR1 and CDR2 (germline): SEHNR, FQNEAQ (reference sequence). DNA for the CDR3: TGTGCCAGCAGCTTATCCTGGACTAGCGGGGACGAACAGTTCTTC. Translation gives CASSLSWTSGDEQFF.

The chain carries TRBV4-1 and TRBJ1-5; D remains ambiguous. V lost 4 bases to trimming and J lost 0 bases, with 13 bases between them. The CDR3 consists of 16 residues. CDR1 and CDR2 from the germline V gene are MGHRA and YSYEKL. In DNA form, the CDR3 reads TGCGCCAGCAGCCCTAGGACGCAGGATAGCAATCAGCCCCAGCATTTT. Its protein product is CASSPRTQDSNQPQHF.

The J gene is TRBJ2-7, the V gene TRBV5-5; D is possibly TRBD2 (5 bases). This CDR3 contains 15 residues. Germline V gene data show CDR1 as SGHKS and CDR2 as YYEKEE (reference sequence). V dropped 5 bases and J dropped 2 bases, with 17 bases sitting between them. CDR3 protein: CASREAAGTTYEQYF. DNA of the CDR3: TGTGCCAGCAGAGAGGCGGCGGGTACGACCTACGAGCAGTACTTC.

The chain couples TRBV7-8 to TRBJ1-2; 7 nucleotides agree with TRBD1. V shed 5 bases and J 3 bases; nucleotides not matched to a gene: 6. This CDR3 comprises 14 residues. The germline V gene encodes CDR1 SGHVS and CDR2 FQNEAQ. Here the CDR3 DNA reads TGTGCCAGCAGCCCAACAGGGGCCGACTATGGCTACACCTTC. It encodes CASSPTGADYGYTF.

The chain links TRBV6-6 to TRBJ2-4; D perhaps matches TRBD1 (6 bases). The CDR3 sequence is 12 residues long. Germline lookup yields CDR1 MNHNY and CDR2 SVGAGI (reference sequence). Trimming took 8 bases from V and 5 from J, leaving 10 bases between them. The CDR3 bases are TGTGCCAGCCGGACAGCAGAAAACATTCAGTACTTC. Translation: CASRTAENIQYF.

The chain is built from TRBV28 and TRBJ1-1; possibly TRBD1 for D (5 bases). V gave up 7 bases and J gave up 5 bases, with 23 bases separating them. Germline values: CDR1 MDHEN, CDR2 SYDVKM. This CDR3 contains 16 residues. CDR3 residues: CASTSTEGAEGTEAFF. CDR3 nucleotides: TGTGCCAGCACTTCGACCGAGGGCGCCGAGGGGACTGAAGCTTTCTTT.

This chain uses TRBV5-1 with TRBJ1-4; D is undetermined. The CDR3 has 16 residues. Trimming removed 0 bases at V and 0 bases at J, with 9 bases between. Germline V gene sequence: CDR1 SGHRS, CDR2 YFSETQ. The CDR3 nucleotides read TGCGCCAGCAGCTTGGACAGTCCCGCAACTAATGAAAAACTGTTTTTT. As protein: CASSLDSPATNEKLFF.

This clone was picked up one time. V gene TRBV9 combines with J gene TRBJ2-3; TRBD2 aligns across 12 bases. The CDR3 sequence is 14 residues long. V was clipped by 0 bases and J by 11 bases; unmatched bases: 4. Germline V gives CDR1 SGDLS, CDR2 YYNGEE. Written as DNA, the CDR3 is TGTGCCAGCAGCGTAGCTAGCGGGGGGGAAGGGCAGTATTTT. Translating it yields CASSVASGGEGQYF. Drawing the rest from reference TRBV9 and TRBJ2-3, the complete variable domain is DSGVTQTPKHLITATGQRVTLRCSPRSGDLSVYWYQQSLDQGLQFLIQYYNGEERAKGNILERFSAQQFPDLHSELNLSSLELGDSALYFCASSVASGGEGQYFGPGTRLTVL.

The chain joins TRBV7-6 to TRBJ1-2; TRBD1 matches at 11 bases. The CDR3 covers 16 residues. The V gene end was trimmed by 5 bases and the J gene end by 6 bases; junction bases not matched to a gene: 11. Germline CDR1 reads SGHVS; CDR2 reads FNYEAQ. In DNA form, the CDR3 reads TGTGCCAGCAGCGAAGGACAGGGGGCTATTATAGATGGCTACACCTTC. Its protein product is CASSEGQGAIIDGYTF.

This sequence joins TRBV13 and TRBJ2-1, with 8 bases lining up with TRBD2. The CDR3 runs 18 residues. CDR1 is PRHDT, CDR2 FYEKMQ, per germline (reference sequence). The V segment lost 5 bases and the J segment 4 bases; nucleotides outside the gene matches: 16. The DNA of the CDR3 is TGTGCCAGCAGCCCCGTTGCGGGTGAGCGGGGGAATTACAATGAGCAGTTCTTC. This translates into CASSPVAGERGNYNEQFF.

This chain uses TRBV6-6 with TRBJ2-1; D is undetermined. Trimming removed 7 bases from V and 6 bases from J, with 13 bases in between. Germline CDR1 and CDR2: MNHNY and SVGAGI (reference sequence). The CDR3 contains 13 residues. For the CDR3, the DNA is TGTGCCAGCAAAAAAGCCCCGGTCAATGAGCAGTTCTTC. Encoded protein: CASKKAPVNEQFF.

This clone appeared a single time. V usage is TRBV28 and J usage is TRBJ2-7, with 11 positions matching TRBD2. The germline V gene has CDR1 MDHEN and CDR2 SYDVKM. The CDR3 spans 15 residues. The J segment lost 2 bases and the V segment lost 5 bases, leaving 5 bases of the junction unmatched. CDR3 DNA: TGTGCCAGCAGTCCGTTTAGCGGGGGGGCCTACGAGCAGTACTTC. It translates to CASSPFSGGAYEQYF.

In DNA, the CDR3 is TGTGCCAGCAGTGACATGAGGGGTAATGAGCAGTTCTTC. It encodes CASSDMRGNEQFF. The chain employs TRBV7-2 and TRBJ2-1; D could derive from TRBD1 or TRBD2 (5 bases each). The V and J ends lost 6 bases and 7 bases respectively, with 13 bases between them. The CDR3 loop spans 13 amino acids. Germline CDR1 SGHTA, CDR2 FQGNSA.

V usage is TRBV6-5 and J usage is TRBJ1-2; TRBD1 matches at 8 bases. Unmatched junction bases numbered 11, after V lost 2 bases and J lost 6 bases. Germline V gene data show CDR1 as MNHEY and CDR2 as SVGAGI. CDR3 length: 16 residues. The CDR3 spells CASSYGSGGRRDGYTF. DNA of the CDR3: TGTGCCAGCAGTTACGGATCAGGGGGCCGTCGAGATGGCTACACCTTC.